The present entry profiles one T cell receptor beta chain with its context. Enrolled during active infection, Seattle patients were then followed longitudinally. Using immunoSEQ multiplex PCR, the repertoire was profiled, and TCRdb retains in-frame clones only, with some absent. The table includes about 480,000 clones, approximately 90% detected once. This entry comes from a study of blood T cell repertoires in COVID-19. V was shortened by 0 bases and J by 9 bases, with 12 bases between the two germline ends. Per germline, CDR1 GTSNPN and CDR2 SVGIG (reference sequence). This CDR3 contains 12 residues.

The rearrangement joins TRBV30 to TRBJ2-7; TRBD1 is a possible D gene (5 bases). The clonotype was recovered from a woman between 45 and 60 years old with COVID-19, enrolled during active disease. The specimen sequenced was peripheral blood. The CDR3 sequence: CAWSVTGSGQYF. CDR3 in DNA: TGTGCCTGGAGTGTAACAGGTTCGGGGCAGTACTTC.